These T cell receptor beta chains were read from a single sample in a study of T cells in Graves' hyperthyroidism and ophthalmopathy. TCRdb reprocessed the multiplex PCR reads via MiXCR and lists one record per CDR3 protein. The repertoire consists of about 710,000 distinct CDR3 sequences, with less than 20% occurring once and the leading ten covering about 8.4%. Sequencing used blood. The receptors stem from a man between 18 and 29 years old with Graves' hyperthyroidism. Both conserved end residues are part of each CDR3. A D gene is named only where the DNA matches it firmly. For some rows the clone size is stated as once, few or many, or as a class when expanded; others skip it.

D	V	size	J	DNA	CDR3
NA	TRBV6-1	few	TRBJ2-2	TGTGCCAGCCGAGGAGTGGGCGGGCTGTTTTTT	CASRGVGGLFF
NA	TRBV28	many	TRBJ1-2	TGTGCCAGCATCTCGGGGGGTTACTTCCCTCCTAACTATGGCTACACCTTC	CASISGGYFPPNYGYTF
TRBD2	TRBV5-5	NA	TRBJ2-1	TGTGCCAGCAGCTTGGAAGTTTTGGGACTAGCGGGAGTCTATGAGCAGTTCTTC	CASSLEVLGLAGVYEQFF
NA	TRBV7-9	NA	TRBJ2-7	TGTGCCAGCAGCGCCTGGGACGACAAGAAGTACTTC	CASSAWDDKKYF
TRBD1	TRBV7-9	many	TRBJ1-4	TGTGCCAGCAGCTTAGGACAGGGAGATGAAAAACTGTTTTTT	CASSLGQGDEKLFF
NA	TRBV4-1	many	TRBJ2-7	TGCGCCAGCAGCCAAGTCCACGGCCGGTACGAGCAGTACTTC	CASSQVHGRYEQYF
TRBD2	TRBV5-1	NA	TRBJ2-3	TGCGCCAGCAGTTTGAGGGACTATCAAATCTCAGATACGCAGTATTTT	CASSLRDYQISDTQYF
TRBD1	TRBV18	many	TRBJ2-1	TGTGCCAGCTCACTGGGGACAGGGGGCTTGAATGAGCAGTTCTTC	CASSLGTGGLNEQFF
TRBD2	TRBV7-9	many	TRBJ2-7	TGTGCCAGCAGCTTAGCACTAGCGGGAGTCGGGGAGCAGTACTTC	CASSLALAGVGEQYF
NA	TRBV11-2	NA	TRBJ2-1	TGTGCCAGCAGCCCGAGAATAGCGGAGGTATATGAGCAGTTCTTC	CASSPRIAEVYEQFF